Following are 2 T cell receptor beta chains from one sample sequenced in a study of CD8+ T cells in alopecia areata. It was cDNA, reverse transcribed from extracted RNA, that served as the sequencing template. The method was immunoSEQ multiplex PCR; TCRdb's version includes in-frame clones alone and lacks a portion of them. The top ten hold about 16% of the sample, which has around 70,000 clones, approximately 29% seen once. This sample's treatment: oral pan-JAK inhibitor, 5-10 mg twice daily. The sample was CD8+ T cells sorted from blood, taken at week 4, from a patient treated with tofacitinib. These receptors all come from a human donor with alopecia areata.

This chain uses TRBV14 with TRBJ2-1; D remains ambiguous. The CDR3 contains 14 residues. Trimming stripped 1 base from V and 9 bases from J, with 13 bases between. Looked up from germline, CDR1 is SGHDN and CDR2 is FVKESK. The DNA of the CDR3 is TGTGCCAGCAGCCAAGTGTCCCTTGCCGGTGAGCAGTTCTTC. Its protein is CASSQVSLAGEQFF.

The genes are TRBV7-2 and TRBJ2-5; possibly TRBD2 for D (6 bases). Germline V gene lookup returns CDR1 SGHTA and CDR2 FQGNSA. CDR3 length equals 15 residues. V lost 4 bases and J lost 4, with 16 bases in between. DNA for the CDR3: TGTGCCAGCAGCTCGGCCTTGGCCGGGAGAGAGACCCAGTACTTC. Translation: CASSSALAGRETQYF.